The 18 T cell receptor beta chains listed next were all sequenced from one sample in a study of blood T cells in healthy people across ages. A second PCR, run for about 6 to 11 cycles, used a sample-barcoded 5' primer plus a J-beta primer mix. TCRdb independently ran MiXCR on the 5' RACE reads; one entry per CDR3 protein. This sample has 1.5 million to 2 million distinct CDR3 sequences, with approximately 28% found just once. The specimen sequenced was blood. These receptors were collected from a woman aged 30 to 39 in good health.

This clonotype was picked up a small number of times. The chain has TRBV10-3 and TRBJ2-3; D is perhaps TRBD1 (5 bases). The CDR3 is 15 residues long. Germline assignment: CDR1 ENHRY and CDR2 SYGVKD. The germline V and J ends were trimmed by 5 bases and 1 base, with 13 bases remaining between them. The CDR3 DNA is TGTGCCATCAGTCCCATAGGGGATGGCACAGATACGCAGTATTTT. Residues: CAISPIGDGTDTQYF.

This clonotype was seen repeatedly, ten times or more. This sequence joins TRBV6-2 or TRBV6-3 and TRBJ2-7, with D maybe TRBD2 (5 bases). The germline gives CDR1 MNHEY, CDR2 SVGEGT. Between the trimmed V and J ends, which lost 2 bases and 7 bases, there was a span of 18 bases. The CDR3 totals 15 residues. CDR3 region: CASSYDRRLASEQYF. DNA of the CDR3: TGTGCCAGCAGTTACGATCGTCGTCTAGCATCGGAGCAGTACTTC.

This sequence joins TRBV24-1 and TRBJ2-3; 11 bases line up with TRBD2. The CDR3 runs to 16 residues. CDR1 and CDR2 (germline): KGHDR, SFDVKD. V lost 4 bases to trimming and J lost 4 bases; unmatched junction nucleotides: 6. This CDR3 is CATSDPPGLAADTQYF. The CDR3 region has the DNA TGTGCCACCAGTGACCCCCCGGGACTAGCGGCAGATACGCAGTATTTT.

This clonotype has only a few counts. This chain joins TRBV7-9 and TRBJ2-1, with D perhaps matching TRBD1 or TRBD2 (6 bases each). This CDR3 comprises 17 residues. Germline V CDR1 and CDR2: SEHNR, FQNEAQ (reference sequence). With 4 bases removed from V and 0 bases from J, the gap between germline ends came to 16 bases. The chain's CDR3 is CASSSFGRGPSYNEQFF. CDR3 DNA sequence: TGTGCCAGCAGCTCCTTCGGTCGGGGGCCCTCCTACAATGAGCAGTTCTTC.

A note on this clonotype: Being one base from a much bigger clone, this may be a read error. The chain combines TRBV21-1 with TRBJ2-1. TRBV21-1 is a listed pseudogene. The CDR3 contains 13 residues. Here the CDR3 DNA reads TGTGCCAGCAGCATAAACTGTTACGCGGAGCAGTTCTTC. Translation gives CASSINCYAEQFF.

As for this clonotype: A much more abundant neighbour one base away suggests this may be a read error. The chain couples TRBV11-2 to TRBJ1-2; TRBD1 agrees at 7 bases. This CDR3 region has 13 residues. Unmatched junction bases numbered 4, after V lost 4 bases and J lost 5 bases. From germline, CDR1 is SGHAT and CDR2 FQNNGV. The CDR3 coding sequence is TGTGCCAGCAGCTCCGAGACAGGGTATGGCTACACCTTC. Encoded protein: CASSSETGYGYTF.

This clonotype has at least ten counts. The chain employs TRBV9 and TRBJ2-7, with D unresolved. The CDR3 is 13 residues long. Germline CDR1 and CDR2: SGDLS and YYNGEE. V lost 1 base, J lost 6 bases, and 11 bases lay in between. The CDR3 DNA follows: TGTGCCAGCAGCGTATCCCGGAGTAGCGAGCAGTACTTC. Its protein product is CASSVSRSSEQYF.

The chain has TRBV12-3 or TRBV12-4 and TRBJ2-3; 7 bases align to TRBD1. The CDR3 totals 14 residues. V trimming: 4 bases; J trimming: 11 bases; junction bases outside the gene matches: 12. CDR3 residues: CASSWGQRRDVQYF. The CDR3 nucleotides are TGTGCCAGCAGTTGGGGACAGAGAAGAGATGTGCAGTATTTT.

This clonotype appeared once. A much more abundant neighbour one base away suggests this may be a read error. This chain links TRBV27 with TRBJ1-2, with TRBD1 as a possible D gene (6 bases). The CDR3 consists of 14 residues. Trimming pared 10 bases from V and 8 bases from J, leaving 23 bases between. Germline V CDR1 and CDR2: MNHEY, SMNVEV (reference sequence). Here the CDR3 DNA reads TGTGCCAACAGGTCTCAGGGGATGGTAGGCGGCTACACCTTC. This sequence encodes CANRSQGMVGGYTF.

This clonotype was seen more than once but under ten times. The chain is built from TRBV7-2 and TRBJ2-7, with D possibly TRBD2 on 6 matching bases. CDR3 size: 15 residues. The ends were cut back, 3 bases at V and 0 bases at J, with 12 bases in the middle. Germline lookup yields CDR1 SGHTA and CDR2 FQGNSA. The CDR3 here is CASSFSGTNSYEQYF. The CDR3 DNA follows: TGTGCCAGCAGCTTTAGCGGAACAAACTCCTACGAGCAGTACTTC.

This clonotype has just a few counts. This may arise from a read error, as a much more abundant clone is one base away. The chain uses TRBV12-3 or TRBV12-4 and TRBJ2-4; D is perhaps TRBD1 (7 bases). The CDR3 loop spans 14 amino acids. With 3 bases removed from V and 6 bases from J, the gap between germline ends came to 12 bases. CDR3 in amino acids: CASSLPQGGNIQYF. CDR3 bases: TGTGCCAGCAGTTTGCCGCAGGGGGGAAACATTCAGTACTTC.

The chain carries TRBV7-9 and TRBJ2-2, with D possibly matching TRBD1 (5 bases). Germline V lookup: CDR1 SEHNR, CDR2 FQNEAQ (reference sequence). Trimming took 1 base from V and 4 from J, leaving 16 bases between them. The CDR3 totals 17 residues. CDR3 DNA sequence: TGTGCCAGCAGCTTAGAACCGATCAGGGATAGCACCGGGGAGCTGTTTTTT. Protein product: CASSLEPIRDSTGELFF. The full variable domain, completed using reference TRBV7-9 and TRBJ2-2, is DTGVSQNPRHKITKRGQNVTFRCDPISEHNRLYWYRQTLGQGPEFLTYFQNEAQLEKSRLLSDRFSAERPKGSFSTLEIQRTEQGDSAMYLCASSLEPIRDSTGELFFGEGSRLTVL.

The sample holds many counts of this clonotype. The V and J genes are TRBV6-2 or TRBV6-3 and TRBJ2-5; the D is unclear. The CDR3 runs to 14 residues. V was shortened by 7 bases and J by 5 bases, with 17 bases between the two germline ends. Per the germline V gene, CDR1 is MNHEY and CDR2 is SVGEGT. CDR3 region: CASNDRAPLETQYF. The CDR3 nucleotides read TGTGCCAGCAATGACCGAGCGCCTCTGGAGACCCAGTACTTC.

The chain combines TRBV4-1 with TRBJ1-6; 10 positions match TRBD1. In germline, CDR1 is MGHRA, CDR2 YSYEKL. With V trimmed by 1 base and J by 7 bases, 13 bases remained unmatched. The CDR3 spans 19 residues. In nucleotides, the CDR3 is TGCGCCAGCAGCCAAGGCGGTACGACAGGGGGCTGGAGGAATTCACCCCTCCACTTT. Its protein is CASSQGGTTGGWRNSPLHF.

This clonotype has more than one count but fewer than ten. The chain is built from TRBV4-3 and TRBJ2-1; a weak D match, TRBD2 (5 bases). V was cut by 0 bases and J by 2 bases, with 20 bases left in between. Germline loops: CDR1 LGHNA, CDR2 YSLEER. There are 19 residues in the CDR3. CDR3 amino acids: CASSQEPGSVGIAYNEQFF. The CDR3 DNA reads as TGCGCCAGCAGCCAAGAACCTGGGTCGGTCGGGATAGCCTACAATGAGCAGTTCTTC.

This clonotype was seen a few times. The chain uses TRBV9 and TRBJ2-7, with D perhaps matching TRBD1 (6 bases). CDR1 and CDR2 from the germline V gene are SGDLS and YYNGEE. V shed 0 bases and J shed 0 bases, with 10 bases lying between them. CDR3 length equals 15 residues. The CDR3 coding sequence is TGTGCCAGCAGCGTAGCCTGGGACACCTCCTACGAGCAGTACTTC. Its translation is CASSVAWDTSYEQYF. The variable domain in full, completed from reference TRBV9 and TRBJ2-7, reads DSGVTQTPKHLITATGQRVTLRCSPRSGDLSVYWYQQSLDQGLQFLIQYYNGEERAKGNILERFSAQQFPDLHSELNLSSLELGDSALYFCASSVAWDTSYEQYFGPGTRLTVT.

This clonotype was observed a few times. The V and J genes are TRBV11-2 and TRBJ2-7, with D unclear. The CDR3 has 13 amino acids. V was trimmed by 5 bases and J by 3 bases, leaving 11 bases between them. CDR1 and CDR2 from the germline V gene are SGHAT and FQNNGV. The CDR3 protein is CASSLNSGYEQYF. The CDR3 DNA sequence: TGTGCCAGCAGCCTAAACTCAGGCTACGAGCAGTACTTC.

This clonotype showed up just a few times. The chain recombines TRBV3-1 with TRBJ2-1, with D perhaps matching TRBD2 (7 bases). Between the trimmed V and J ends, which lost 3 bases and 8 bases, there was a span of 20 bases. The germline V gene has CDR1 LGHDT and CDR2 YNNKEL (reference sequence). This CDR3 has 16 residues. CDR3 protein: CASSQRRGGLHYEQFF. The CDR3 DNA sequence: TGTGCCAGCAGCCAGCGAAGGGGGGGTCTTCATTATGAGCAGTTCTTC.